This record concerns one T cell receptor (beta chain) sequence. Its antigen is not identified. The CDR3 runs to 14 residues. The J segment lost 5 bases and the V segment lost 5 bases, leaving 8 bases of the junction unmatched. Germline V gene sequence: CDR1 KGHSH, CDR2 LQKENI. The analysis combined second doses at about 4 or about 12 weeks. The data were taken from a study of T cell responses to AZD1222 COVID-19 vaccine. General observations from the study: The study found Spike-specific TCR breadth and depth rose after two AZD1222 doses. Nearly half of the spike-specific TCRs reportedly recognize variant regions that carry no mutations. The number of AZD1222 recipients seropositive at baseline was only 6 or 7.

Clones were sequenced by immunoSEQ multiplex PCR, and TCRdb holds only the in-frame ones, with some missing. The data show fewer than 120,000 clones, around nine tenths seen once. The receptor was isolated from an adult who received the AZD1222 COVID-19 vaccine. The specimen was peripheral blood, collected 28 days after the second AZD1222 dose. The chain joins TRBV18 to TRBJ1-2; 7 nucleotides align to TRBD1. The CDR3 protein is CASSDRDQWYGYTF. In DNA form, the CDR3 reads TGTGCCAGCTCAGACAGGGACCAGTGGTATGGCTACACCTTC.